The clone carrying this T cell receptor (beta chain) was seen many times. These data are taken from a study of T cells in Graves' hyperthyroidism and ophthalmopathy. The CDR3 contains 14 residues. V was clipped by 1 base and J by 1 base, with 9 bases between them. Germline assignment: CDR1 SGHRS and CDR2 YFSETQ. Amplified regions were TCR beta CDR3 sequences from RNA transcripts. First-round RT-PCR targeting the TCR CDR3 was performed with the HTBI primer set. TCRdb passed the multiplex PCR reads through MiXCR, listing each CDR3 protein once. This sample carries hundreds of thousands of distinct CDR3 sequences, around 39% of them seen once, and the ten largest clones take 7.5% to 9.5%. Patients aged 18 to 65 with hyperthyroidism were newly diagnosed, with duration under 2 months. Lactation, pregnancy, other autoimmune disease or uncontrolled infection excluded patients. PBMCs were derived from around 10 ml fresh peripheral blood.

Sequencing input: blood. The chain links TRBV5-1 to TRBJ2-7; D is possibly TRBD1 (5 bases). The TCR was taken from a man aged 18 to 29 with Graves' hyperthyroidism. DNA of the CDR3: TGCGCCAGCAGCTTGAGGGGCGCTTCCTACGAGCAGTACTTC. Translated: CASSLRGASYEQYF.